The present T cell receptor beta chain was sequenced within a study of T cells after yellow fever vaccination. Looking at the study overall: Low-cell-number fractions underwent preparation using SMART-Seq v4 Ultra Low Input.

Study-wide results and limits: Booster sampling recovered most clones from primary vaccination (approximately 97% CD4, around 88% CD8).

TCRdb reprocessed the 5' RACE reads with MiXCR, giving one entry per CDR3 protein. The sample comprises 310,000 or so distinct CDR3 sequences, around 7.3% of which are singletons, and about 18% rests with the top ten. This clonotype was counted many times. Its antigen is currently unknown. Trimming left V 6 bases short and J 1 base short, with 14 bases between. The CDR3 has 15 residues. Germline CDR1 is MNHNS and CDR2 is SASEGT. This sequence joins TRBV6-1 and TRBJ2-3; tentatively, D is TRBD1 (5 bases). The TCR comes from a man younger than 30 who received the YFV17D yellow fever vaccine. This specimen was PBMCs, taken about 49 days after the first yellow fever vaccination. The CDR3 reads CASRLQVWGTDTQYF. In DNA, the CDR3 is TGTGCCAGCAGGCTACAGGTTTGGGGCACAGATACGCAGTATTTT.